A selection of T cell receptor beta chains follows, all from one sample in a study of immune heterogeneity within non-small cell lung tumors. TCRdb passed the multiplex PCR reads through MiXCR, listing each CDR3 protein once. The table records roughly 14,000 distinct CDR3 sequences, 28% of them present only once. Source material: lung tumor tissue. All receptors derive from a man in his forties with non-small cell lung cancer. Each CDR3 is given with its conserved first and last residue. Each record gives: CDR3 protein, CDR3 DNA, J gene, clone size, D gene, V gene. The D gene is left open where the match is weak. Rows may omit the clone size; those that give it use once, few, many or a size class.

CDR3: CASSPGRSAKNIQYF; DNA: TGTGCCAGCTCACCTGGACGGAGCGCCAAAAACATTCAGTACTTC; J: TRBJ2-4; size: -; D: -; V: TRBV18
CDR3: CASSLGRGTGNTIYF; DNA: TGCGCCAGCAGCTTGGGCAGGGGCACTGGAAACACCATATATTTT; J: TRBJ1-3; size: many; D: -; V: TRBV5-1
CDR3: CSARDWWGGNEKFF; DNA: TGCAGTGCTAGAGACTGGTGGGGGGGCAATGAGAAGTTCTTC; J: TRBJ2-1; size: -; D: -; V: TRBV20-1
CDR3: CASSPQLGNTEAFF; DNA: TGTGCCAGCAGCCCCCAGCTAGGGAACACTGAAGCTTTCTTT; J: TRBJ1-1; size: -; D: -; V: TRBV14
CDR3: CASSVGTSGSYEQFF; DNA: TGTGCCAGCAGTGTCGGGACTAGCGGGAGTTATGAGCAGTTCTTC; J: TRBJ2-1; size: medium-sized; D: TRBD2; V: TRBV12-3/TRBV12-4
CDR3: CASLPGRPNSPLHF; DNA: TGTGCCAGTCTCCCGGGACGACCGAATTCACCCCTCCACTTT; J: TRBJ1-6; size: medium-sized; D: -; V: TRBV28
CDR3: CASSLGPVGGSQPQHF; DNA: TGCGCCAGCAGCTTGGGGCCGGTGGGGGGCAGTCAGCCCCAGCATTTT; J: TRBJ1-5; size: few; D: -; V: TRBV5-1
CDR3: CASSLTQAKSNTGELFF; DNA: TGTGCCAGCAGTTTAACTCAGGCTAAGTCTAACACCGGGGAGCTGTTTTTT; J: TRBJ2-2; size: many; D: -; V: TRBV6-2/TRBV6-3
CDR3: CASSLGEVEAFF; DNA: TGTGCCAGCAGCTTAGGAGAAGTTGAAGCTTTCTTT; J: TRBJ1-1; size: -; D: -; V: TRBV11-3
CDR3: CASSRQHNEQFF; DNA: TGTGCCAGCAGTAGACAGCACAATGAGCAGTTCTTC; J: TRBJ2-1; size: few; D: -; V: TRBV9
CDR3: CASSLGTDGETQYF; DNA: TGCGCCAGCAGCCTTGGGACAGACGGAGAGACCCAGTACTTC; J: TRBJ2-5; size: -; D: TRBD1; V: TRBV4-1
CDR3: CASSQEIRTYEQYF; DNA: TGTGCCAGCAGCCAAGAGATAAGAACCTACGAGCAGTACTTC; J: TRBJ2-7; size: medium-sized; D: -; V: TRBV14
CDR3: CASSVYRGGEQYF; DNA: TGCGCCAGCAGTGTCTACAGGGGGGGAGAGCAGTACTTC; J: TRBJ2-7; size: medium-sized; D: -; V: TRBV10-1
CDR3: CASSEALAGAFSSSYNEQFF; DNA: TGTGCCAGCAGTGAAGCGCTAGCGGGAGCCTTCAGTAGCTCCTACAATGAGCAGTTCTTC; J: TRBJ2-1; size: medium-sized; D: TRBD2; V: TRBV6-1
CDR3: CASTPIGLAGVTGELFF; DNA: TGTGCCAGCACTCCCATCGGTCTAGCGGGAGTTACCGGGGAGCTGTTTTTT; J: TRBJ2-2; size: -; D: TRBD2; V: TRBV6-1
CDR3: CASSLEQGRSGNTIYF; DNA: TGTGCCAGCAGCTTGGAACAGGGTAGATCCGGAAACACCATATATTTT; J: TRBJ1-3; size: -; D: -; V: TRBV5-4
CDR3: CSARSWYNEQFF; DNA: TGCAGTGCTCGTTCCTGGTACAATGAGCAGTTCTTC; J: TRBJ2-1; size: once; D: -; V: TRBV20-1
CDR3: CASSPDASGRANEQFF; DNA: TGTGCCAGCAGCCCAGACGCTAGCGGGAGGGCAAATGAGCAGTTCTTC; J: TRBJ2-1; size: medium-sized; D: TRBD2; V: TRBV7-2
CDR3: CASSRRIVGGTPDTQYF; DNA: TGTGCCAGCAGCCGACGAATAGTGGGAGGTACCCCAGATACGCAGTATTTT; J: TRBJ2-3; size: -; D: -; V: TRBV7-2
CDR3: CSSSPLGTSGRADTQYF; DNA: TGCAGTTCTAGCCCTCTCGGGACTAGCGGGAGAGCCGATACGCAGTATTTT; J: TRBJ2-3; size: -; D: TRBD2; V: TRBV20-1
CDR3: CASTTHRGLGETQYF; DNA: TGTGCCAGCACTACCCATAGGGGTTTAGGGGAGACCCAGTACTTC; J: TRBJ2-5; size: -; D: -; V: TRBV6-1
CDR3: CASSPDRAGGEQYF; DNA: TGTGCCAGCTCACCAGACAGGGCCGGAGGGGAGCAGTACTTC; J: TRBJ2-7; size: few; D: -; V: TRBV18
CDR3: CASSLQGPEAFF; DNA: TGTGCCAGCAGTTTACAGGGGCCTGAAGCTTTCTTT; J: TRBJ1-1; size: -; D: -; V: TRBV12-3/TRBV12-4
CDR3: CASQDRGRMVGELFF; DNA: TGTGCCTCCCAGGACAGGGGGCGAATGGTTGGGGAGCTGTTTTTT; J: TRBJ2-2; size: medium-sized; D: TRBD1; V: TRBV19
CDR3: CARSPGLAVNEQFF; DNA: TGTGCCAGAAGCCCGGGACTAGCGGTTAATGAGCAGTTCTTC; J: TRBJ2-1; size: -; D: TRBD2; V: TRBV7-9
CDR3: CASSLAGLPGGNTEAFF; DNA: TGTGCCAGCAGCTTAGCGGGGCTCCCCGGGGGGAACACTGAAGCTTTCTTT; J: TRBJ1-1; size: medium-sized; D: -; V: TRBV7-9
CDR3: CASSLVPSGRASNTGELFF; DNA: TGTGCCAGCAGCTTGGTACCTAGCGGGAGGGCCTCGAACACCGGGGAGCTGTTTTTT; J: TRBJ2-2; size: few; D: TRBD2; V: TRBV5-8
CDR3: CASSKLTSGYADTQYF; DNA: TGTGCCAGCAGCAAGCTGACTAGCGGGTACGCCGATACGCAGTATTTT; J: TRBJ2-3; size: -; D: TRBD2; V: TRBV14
CDR3: CASSITGGGNQPQHF; DNA: TGTGCCAGTAGTATTACAGGGGGAGGCAATCAGCCCCAGCATTTT; J: TRBJ1-5; size: many; D: TRBD1; V: TRBV19
CDR3: CASSLAGGRYGYTF; DNA: TGCGCCAGCAGCTTGGCCGGAGGGAGATATGGCTACACCTTC; J: TRBJ1-2; size: many; D: -; V: TRBV5-1
CDR3: CASSLRTSGEQFF; DNA: TGTGCCAGCAGCCTACGGACTAGCGGGGAGCAGTTCTTC; J: TRBJ2-1; size: -; D: TRBD2; V: TRBV7-9
CDR3: CAWSVRVGEKLFF; DNA: TGTGCCTGGAGTGTACGGGTCGGGGAAAAACTGTTTTTT; J: TRBJ1-4; size: -; D: -; V: TRBV30
CDR3: CASSYGPGRGYTF; DNA: TGTGCCAGCAGTTACGGTCCAGGTCGCGGCTACACCTTC; J: TRBJ1-2; size: medium-sized; D: -; V: TRBV6-2/TRBV6-3
CDR3: CASSLGVGGHGYTF; DNA: TGTGCCAGCAGCTTAGGGGTAGGGGGGCACGGCTACACCTTC; J: TRBJ1-2; size: -; D: -; V: TRBV7-2
CDR3: CASRTLGIGGSPLHF; DNA: TGTGCCAGCAGGACCTTGGGGATTGGGGGGTCACCCCTCCACTTT; J: TRBJ1-6; size: medium-sized; D: -; V: TRBV6-1
CDR3: CASSQVLAGGRETQYF; DNA: TGCGCCAGCAGCCAAGTCCTAGCGGGAGGCCGAGAGACCCAGTACTTC; J: TRBJ2-5; size: -; D: TRBD2; V: TRBV4-3
CDR3: CASSLVAVGPEQYF; DNA: TGCGCCAGCAGCTTGGTCGCCGTGGGACCCGAGCAGTACTTC; J: TRBJ2-7; size: many; D: -; V: TRBV5-1
CDR3: CASSRLAGGGSTDTQYF; DNA: TGCGCCAGCAGCAGACTAGCGGGAGGAGGAAGCACAGATACGCAGTATTTT; J: TRBJ2-3; size: few; D: TRBD2; V: TRBV5-1
CDR3: CASSQEGGSTKNIQYF; DNA: TGTGCCAGCAGCCAAGAAGGGGGGAGTACCAAAAACATTCAGTACTTC; J: TRBJ2-4; size: -; D: -; V: TRBV4-2
CDR3: CASRSYNEQFF; DNA: TGTGCCAGCAGGTCCTACAATGAGCAGTTCTTC; J: TRBJ2-1; size: medium-sized; D: -; V: TRBV27
CDR3: CASTRRALETQYF; DNA: TGTGCCAGCACCCGACGGGCTCTAGAGACCCAGTACTTC; J: TRBJ2-5; size: -; D: -; V: TRBV12-3/TRBV12-4
CDR3: CASSTTQGNTEAFF; DNA: TGCGCCAGCAGCACCACACAGGGGAACACTGAAGCTTTCTTT; J: TRBJ1-1; size: many; D: -; V: TRBV10-1
CDR3: CASKRDRDTGELFF; DNA: TGTGCCAGCAAAAGGGACAGGGACACCGGGGAGCTGTTTTTT; J: TRBJ2-2; size: many; D: TRBD1; V: TRBV6-1
CDR3: CATSAPLAGVGYYEQYF; DNA: TGTGCCACCAGTGCCCCACTAGCGGGGGTGGGGTATTACGAGCAGTACTTC; J: TRBJ2-7; size: many; D: TRBD2; V: TRBV24-1
CDR3: CASHPQGSYGYTF; DNA: TGTGCCAGCCACCCCCAGGGATCCTATGGCTACACCTTC; J: TRBJ1-2; size: many; D: -; V: TRBV6-1
CDR3: CASSVEGQAIYEQYF; DNA: TGTGCCAGCAGCGTAGAGGGGCAGGCTATCTACGAGCAGTACTTC; J: TRBJ2-7; size: -; D: -; V: TRBV9